This T cell receptor beta chain was documented in a study of blood T cell repertoires in COVID-19. Original handling: For nucleated cells, counts were estimated from reference gene primer amplification. Produced via immunoSEQ multiplex PCR; TCRdb's table is partial and in-frame only. V, J and clone size are taken as reported in that table, and D and trimming were inferred from the DNA itself. The data show about 210,000 clones, approximately 88% seen once. The CDR3 totals 14 residues. V shed 1 base and J shed 5 bases, with 8 bases lying between them. CDR1 is MGHRA, CDR2 YSYEKL, per germline. Participants were placed into cohorts based on the clinical history they reported.

Sequencing was carried out using PBMCs or T cells enriched from blood (not recorded which). J is TRBJ1-4 and V is TRBV4-1; possible D gene TRBD1, 5 bases. The sequence came from a man aged 18 to 30 with acute COVID-19. CDR3 in DNA: TGCGCCAGCAGCCAAGCACGGGGGAATGAAAAACTGTTTTTT. Translation gives CASSQARGNEKLFF.